Each of the 17 T cell receptor beta chains below was sequenced from the same sample in a study of T cell responses to AZD1222 COVID-19 vaccine listed by TCRdb under 2021. The method behind the library was the immunoSEQ multiplex PCR assay. TCRdb took this table from immuneACCESS and kept in-frame rearrangements with V and J called. Such tables lack part of the clones; where checked against another copy, unresolved V genes explain under half of the gap, and the rest is unexplained. The sample records 95,000 to 100,000 clones, approximately 90% of which are singletons. The ten most abundant clones make up approximately 1.3% of the sample. The intended sense of this specimen's time point label: baseline before first vaccination. Here the sequenced sample was peripheral blood, taken on day 0 of AZD1222 vaccination. These receptors were collected from an adult in good health.

This chain uses TRBV11-2 with TRBJ2-1, with D hard to call. CDR3 length equals 12 residues. V shed 1 base and J shed 10 bases, with 8 bases lying between them. Germline V gene lookup returns CDR1 SGHAT and CDR2 FQNNGV. CDR3 sequence: CASSLGPGEQFF. CDR3 sequence (DNA): TGTGCCAGCAGCTTAGGTCCCGGGGAGCAGTTCTTC.

This sequence joins TRBV4-1 and TRBJ2-3, with TRBD2 identical over 9 bases. CDR1 is MGHRA and CDR2 is YSYEKL in the germline V gene. With 0 bases clipped from V and 1 base from J, the junction kept 8 bases outside the gene matches. The CDR3 extends over 18 amino acids. The CDR3 is CASSQEPRTSVGTDTQYF. CDR3 bases: TGCGCCAGCAGCCAAGAGCCGCGGACTAGCGTTGGCACAGATACGCAGTATTTT.

The chain links TRBV24-1 to TRBJ2-1; D is tentatively TRBD1 or TRBD2 (5 bases each). CDR3 length equals 15 residues. Trimming cost V 6 bases and J 6 bases, with 17 bases left between them. Germline CDR1 reads KGHDR; CDR2 reads SFDVKD. The CDR3 DNA sequence: TGTGCCACCAGTCCGTCGGGACGGCAGTTCAATGAGCAGTTCTTC. As protein: CATSPSGRQFNEQFF.

This chain links TRBV18 with TRBJ2-2, with TRBD2 matching 10 bases. Trimming cost V 3 bases and J 0 bases; bases outside gene matches: 13. CDR3 length equals 20 residues. CDR1 and CDR2 from the germline V gene are KGHSH and LQKENI. Here the CDR3 DNA reads TGTGCCAGCTCACCTCGTCCAACAGCGGGGGGGTTATCGAACACCGGGGAGCTGTTTTTT. This translates into CASSPRPTAGGLSNTGELFF.

This chain links TRBV5-1 with TRBJ1-6; D gene uncertain. CDR3 length: 13 residues. The V gene's germline CDR1 is SGHRS and CDR2 YFSETQ. V was trimmed by 4 bases and J by 7 bases, leaving 9 bases between them. CDR3 coding DNA: TGCGCCAGCAGCCCCGGGGAGAATTCACCCCTCCACTTT. Protein: CASSPGENSPLHF.

The chain employs TRBV15 and TRBJ1-5; D not resolved. The germline V gene has CDR1 LNHNV and CDR2 YYDKDF (reference sequence). The CDR3 is 13 residues long. V lost 8 bases and J 3 bases, leaving 11 bases between the germline ends. The CDR3 nucleotides are TGTGCCACCGGCCGGGATCCCAATCAGCCCCAGCATTTT. It codes for CATGRDPNQPQHF.

The chain employs TRBV4-1 and TRBJ1-2; the D gene is possibly TRBD1 (6 bases). Trimming removed 0 bases at V and 3 bases at J, with 8 bases between. Germline values: CDR1 MGHRA, CDR2 YSYEKL. The length of the CDR3 is 14 residues. The CDR3 loop is CASSQEDSYYGYTF. DNA of the CDR3: TGCGCCAGCAGCCAAGAGGACAGCTACTATGGCTACACCTTC.

CDR3 nucleotide sequence: TGTGCCACCGGACAGGGGGCTGGGGGAAACACCATATATTTT. Its protein is CATGQGAGGNTIYF. This rearrangement joins TRBV15 to TRBJ1-3, with 11 bases matching TRBD1. Trimming removed 8 bases from V and 4 bases from J; junction bases left unmatched: 4. Germline V CDR1 and CDR2: LNHNV, YYDKDF (reference sequence). There are 14 residues in the CDR3.

The V and J genes are TRBV25-1 and TRBJ2-3; maybe TRBD2 (6 bases). V gave up 3 bases and J gave up 8 bases, with 15 bases separating them. From germline, CDR1 is MGHDK and CDR2 SYGVNS. The length of the CDR3 is 14 residues. CDR3 loop: CASSDPVSEGTQYF. CDR3 nucleotide sequence: TGTGCCAGCAGTGACCCGGTATCGGAGGGTACGCAGTATTTT.

The V and J genes are TRBV28 and TRBJ1-6; tentatively, D is TRBD1 (5 bases). V lost 5 bases to trimming and J lost 6 bases, with 11 bases between them. This CDR3 is 14 amino acids long. Germline values: CDR1 MDHEN, CDR2 SYDVKM. This CDR3 is CASSIRQTNSPLHF. CDR3 in DNA: TGTGCCAGCAGTATCCGACAGACTAATTCACCCCTCCACTTT.

The chain has TRBV19 and TRBJ1-2, with D perhaps matching TRBD1 (5 bases). The CDR3 is 14 residues long. CDR1 is LNHDA and CDR2 is SQIVND in the germline V gene (reference sequence). V gave up 3 bases and J gave up 2 bases, with 10 bases separating them. The CDR3: CASSMFGGNYGYTF. CDR3 coding DNA: TGTGCCAGTAGTATGTTCGGGGGAAACTATGGCTACACCTTC.

This rearrangement joins TRBV11-2 to TRBJ1-6, with D possibly matching TRBD1 (5 bases). The CDR3 covers 14 residues. From germline, CDR1 is SGHAT and CDR2 FQNNGV. Deletions cut 11 bases from V and 6 bases from J, with 17 bases between. The CDR3 region is CASLDSLVNSPLHF. The DNA of the CDR3 is TGTGCCTCCCTCGACAGTCTCGTTAATTCACCCCTCCACTTT.

V is TRBV6-5 and J is TRBJ1-4, with D unclear. From germline, CDR1 is MNHEY and CDR2 SVGAGI. This CDR3 is built from 14 residues. Trimming left V 6 bases short and J 5 bases short, with 13 bases between. The CDR3 DNA reads as TGTGCCAGCAGCTGGGATGCCGAGAATGAAAAACTGTTTTTT. Residues: CASSWDAENEKLFF.

Here the CDR3 reads CASSDFIWRQGGSPLHF. CDR3 nucleotide sequence: TGTGCCAGCAGTGATTTCATTTGGAGACAGGGTGGCTCACCCCTCCACTTT. The rearrangement links TRBV6-1 to TRBJ1-6, with 7 bases identical to TRBD1. After removal of 3 bases from V and 10 bases from J, the junction contained 15 bases not matched to a gene. From germline, CDR1 is MNHNS and CDR2 SASEGT. This CDR3 region has 17 residues.

The rearrangement uses TRBV6-5 and TRBJ1-2, with unresolved D. The CDR3 covers 13 residues. CDR1 is MNHEY, CDR2 SVGAGI, per germline. V was trimmed by 7 bases and J by 6 bases, leaving 15 bases between them. The CDR3 DNA sequence: TGTGCCAGCACCCTAGACATCGGCCATGGCTACACCTTC. It translates to CASTLDIGHGYTF.

This chain connects TRBV28 to TRBJ1-2; D might be TRBD1 (6 bases). Deletions cut 6 bases from V and 4 bases from J, with 15 bases between. The CDR3 runs to 14 residues. In germline, CDR1 is MDHEN, CDR2 SYDVKM. The CDR3 spells CASRPRGGRYGYTF. CDR3 DNA: TGTGCCAGCAGGCCGCGTGGGGGCCGCTATGGCTACACCTTC.

The chain joins TRBV29-1 to TRBJ1-2; the match to TRBD1 covers 11 bases. Germline V gene data show CDR1 as SQVTM and CDR2 as ANQGSEA. This CDR3 is built from 13 residues. The V and J ends lost 5 bases and 5 bases, in that order; junction bases with no gene match: 4. The CDR3 here is CSVLGQGGYGYTF. CDR3 nucleotides: TGCAGCGTTTTGGGACAGGGGGGTTATGGCTACACCTTC.